This entry features one T cell receptor (beta chain) sequence. Its antigen is still unknown. The sample comes from a study of cytomegalovirus exposure and HLA in healthy donors. Study at large: The roughly 700 first-cohort repertoires shared a platform with the 110 or so validation repertoires, as reported in a later analysis.

Only in-frame clones appear in the TCRdb table, and some are missing; sequencing was by immunoSEQ multiplex PCR. The sample consists of 100,000 to 150,000 clones, around 94% of them appearing once. This CDR3 has 13 amino acids. Trimming at V came to 5 bases and at J to 4 bases, leaving 4 bases not matched to a gene. CDR1 and CDR2 from the germline V gene are LNHNV and YYDKDF (reference sequence). Study-level findings and limits: In vitro work confirmed that a few CMV-associated chains recognize CMV antigens. Rarity characterized most TCR sequences, yet some public TCRs appeared in many donors.

The TCR was taken from a woman aged 18-35 years in good health and CMV-seronegative. The sample comprised PBMCs. The chain employs TRBV15 and TRBJ1-2; 7 bases are shared with TRBD1. This CDR3 is CATSVTGTYGYTF. The CDR3 DNA follows: TGTGCCACCAGCGTGACAGGGACCTATGGCTACACCTTC.